This record concerns one T cell receptor beta chain sequence. As processed by the authors: Scientists estimated how many nucleated cells there were by amplifying reference gene primers. Assay used: immunoSEQ multiplex PCR; TCRdb lists only in-frame clones, some missing. The DNA was the basis for D and trimming; V, J and clone size are from that table. The profile covers fewer than 150,000 clones, with around 84% appearing a single time and about 8.5% taken by the ten largest. This specimen comes from a study of blood T cell repertoires in COVID-19. Study details: Samples representing acute and convalescent COVID-19 were sourced from the United States, Italy and Spain. Sample material is recorded as cDNA or gDNA derived from T cells, B-cell-depleted T cells, or PBMCs.

There are 16 residues in the CDR3. The germline V gene encodes CDR1 MNHEY and CDR2 SVGEGT. Trimming removed 0 bases from V and 1 base from J, with 10 bases in between. The specimen sequenced was peripheral blood. The rearrangement uses TRBV6-2 or TRBV6-3 and TRBJ1-5, with D perhaps matching TRBD1 (5 bases). This TCR was sampled from a woman in her thirties or forties with acute or convalescent COVID-19. The CDR3 region has the DNA TGTGCCAGCAGTTACTCGACAGTCCCGAGCAATCAGCCCCAGCATTTT. Translation gives CASSYSTVPSNQPQHF.